This TCR beta chain is drawn from a study of T-cell reconstitution after alpha-beta-depleted transplantation in children. Trimming pared 4 bases from V and 0 bases from J, leaving 13 bases between. CDR3 length equals 15 residues. Germline V gives CDR1 DFQATT, CDR2 SNEGSKA (reference sequence). General study findings and limits: For some patients, TCRbeta diversity was high at day 60 because of recipient T cells and thymic progenitors that survived. The origin of alpha-beta T cells about two months after transplant was reportedly several hundred expanded graft clones.

Construction of the TCRbeta library involved unique molecular identifiers. A single record per CDR3 protein comes from TCRdb applying MiXCR to the PCR reads. The sample includes around 500,000 distinct CDR3 sequences, roughly 24% of them seen just once. This clonotype came up a few times. Antigen unknown. The receptor was isolated from a boy in the first two years of life who had a stem cell transplant for acute myeloid leukemia, so the T cells may come from the graft donor. Sequencing was performed on PBMCs, mostly from graft donor cells, taken 360 days after TCRalphabeta/CD19-depleted stem cell transplant. The V call is TRBV20-1, the J call TRBJ1-3; D may be TRBD1 (6 bases). CDR3 region: CSAMGHPSSGNTIYF. The DNA for the CDR3 is TGCAGTGCTATGGGACACCCGAGCTCTGGAAACACCATATATTTT.